Described below is a single T cell receptor (beta chain) sequence and its context. TCRdb redid the calling of the RT-PCR reads with MiXCR, one entry per CDR3 protein. The repertoire holds about 680,000 distinct CDR3 sequences, with about 14% as singletons. This CDR3 contains 14 residues. V lost 4 bases to trimming and J lost 8 bases; unmatched junction nucleotides: 9. Germline V gene sequence: CDR1 SGHRS, CDR2 YFSETQ. The sample was memory CD4+ T cells from blood. The TCR sequence derives from a female donor in good health, serving as a healthy control. This sequence joins TRBV5-1 and TRBJ2-1, with TRBD1 identical over 7 bases. CDR3 in amino acids: CASSRTGVRDEQFF. The CDR3 nucleotides are TGCGCCAGCAGCCGAACAGGGGTCCGGGATGAGCAGTTCTTC.